These T cell receptor beta chains were read from a single sample in a study of T cell changes during pregnancy in multiple sclerosis. Produced via immunoSEQ multiplex PCR; TCRdb's table is partial and in-frame only. The sample has 60,000 or so clones, around 90% seen once. The sample here was peripheral blood, taken in the first trimester of pregnancy. These receptors were obtained from a female donor in good health, enrolled as a control in a pregnancy study. Each CDR3 is given with its conserved first and last residue. D genes are given only for firm matches. Rows give clone size only sometimes, using once, few, many, or a class for an expanded clone.

J gene: TRBJ2-2
D gene: .
clone size: .
V gene: TRBV9
CDR3 DNA: TGTGCCAGCAGCGTCGGCGGGGCCTCCACCGGGGAGCTGTTTTTT
CDR3 protein: CASSVGGASTGELFF

J gene: TRBJ1-6
D gene: .
clone size: .
V gene: TRBV7-6
CDR3 DNA: TGTGCCAGCAGCTTAGTGGCAGGGCAAAATTCACCCCTCCACTTT
CDR3 protein: CASSLVAGQNSPLHF

J gene: TRBJ2-7
D gene: .
clone size: few
V gene: TRBV20-1
CDR3 DNA: TGCAGTGCGTCGAGAGGCTACGAGCAGTACTTC
CDR3 protein: CSASRGYEQYF

J gene: TRBJ1-4
D gene: TRBD1
clone size: .
V gene: TRBV2
CDR3 DNA: TGTGCCAGCAGCGACACAGGGGGCATCGCTGAAAAACTGTTTTTT
CDR3 protein: CASSDTGGIAEKLFF

J gene: TRBJ2-3
D gene: .
clone size: .
V gene: TRBV25-1
CDR3 DNA: TGTGCCAGCAGTGATACACAGGGCGCAGATACGCAGTATTTT
CDR3 protein: CASSDTQGADTQYF

J gene: TRBJ1-1
D gene: .
clone size: .
V gene: TRBV9
CDR3 DNA: TGTGCCAGCAGCGTAGCGGGAGGGCACACTGAAGCTTTCTTT
CDR3 protein: CASSVAGGHTEAFF

J gene: TRBJ1-1
D gene: .
clone size: .
V gene: TRBV30
CDR3 DNA: TGTGCCTGGAGGGCAGGATTCGAGAGACTGAACACTGAAGCTTTCTTT
CDR3 protein: CAWRAGFERLNTEAFF

J gene: TRBJ2-1
D gene: TRBD2
clone size: .
V gene: TRBV10-3
CDR3 DNA: TGTGCCATCAGTGAGGGGACTAGCCTCTCCAATGAGCAGTTCTTC
CDR3 protein: CAISEGTSLSNEQFF

J gene: TRBJ1-2
D gene: .
clone size: .
V gene: TRBV27
CDR3 DNA: TGTGCCAGCAGGCCCGGTGCAGGGAACTATGGCTACACCTTC
CDR3 protein: CASRPGAGNYGYTF

J gene: TRBJ1-2
D gene: TRBD1
clone size: once
V gene: TRBV6-5
CDR3 DNA: TGTGCCAGCAGTTACCCAGGGGGCTATGGCTACACCTTC
CDR3 protein: CASSYPGGYGYTF

J gene: TRBJ1-1
D gene: .
clone size: .
V gene: TRBV21-1
CDR3 DNA: TGTGCCAGAGACGTGACAGTTCCGCTTACTGAAGCTTTCTTT
CDR3 protein: CARDVTVPLTEAFF

J gene: TRBJ2-7
D gene: .
clone size: .
V gene: TRBV11-3
CDR3 DNA: TGTGCCAGCACCCTAGGTCCGACCTCCTACGAGCAGTACTTC
CDR3 protein: CASTLGPTSYEQYF

J gene: TRBJ2-7
D gene: .
clone size: .
V gene: TRBV4-2
CDR3 DNA: TGTGCCAGCAGCCAAGACCAGGGGAGACAAGAGCAGTACTTC
CDR3 protein: CASSQDQGRQEQYF

J gene: TRBJ2-1
D gene: .
clone size: .
V gene: TRBV19
CDR3 DNA: TGTGCCAGTAGTATTAGGGTACTAGCTGAGAATGAGCAGTTCTTC
CDR3 protein: CASSIRVLAENEQFF

J gene: TRBJ1-6
D gene: .
clone size: .
V gene: TRBV19
CDR3 DNA: TGTGCCAGTGGGACATCCTATAATTCACCCCTCCACTTT
CDR3 protein: CASGTSYNSPLHF

J gene: TRBJ1-4
D gene: .
clone size: .
V gene: TRBV19
CDR3 DNA: TGTGCCAGTAGTATCATGGGGCCACAGGAAAAACTGTTTTTT
CDR3 protein: CASSIMGPQEKLFF

J gene: TRBJ1-3
D gene: .
clone size: .
V gene: TRBV9
CDR3 DNA: TGTGCCAGCAGCGTAGGAAGACAGAACTCTGGAAACACCATATATTTT
CDR3 protein: CASSVGRQNSGNTIYF

J gene: TRBJ1-1
D gene: .
clone size: once
V gene: TRBV18
CDR3 DNA: TGTGCCAGCTCACCTCGGGCGGCGCGGGACACTGAAGCTTTCTTT
CDR3 protein: CASSPRAARDTEAFF

J gene: TRBJ2-7
D gene: TRBD1
clone size: many
V gene: TRBV27
CDR3 DNA: TGTGCCAGCAGTTTAGAGGGACAGGGGGCCCATACCTACGAGCAGTACTTC
CDR3 protein: CASSLEGQGAHTYEQYF

J gene: TRBJ2-7
D gene: .
clone size: once
V gene: TRBV27
CDR3 DNA: TGTGCCAGCAGTCAGGGGCAATATCCCTACGAGCAGTACTTC
CDR3 protein: CASSQGQYPYEQYF

J gene: TRBJ2-7
D gene: .
clone size: .
V gene: TRBV19
CDR3 DNA: TGTGCCAGTAGTATAGATCCGGGATCCTACGAGCAGTACTTC
CDR3 protein: CASSIDPGSYEQYF

J gene: TRBJ2-5
D gene: TRBD1
clone size: .
V gene: TRBV30
CDR3 DNA: TGTGCCTGGAGCGGGACAGGGGGAGAGACCCAGTACTTC
CDR3 protein: CAWSGTGGETQYF

J gene: TRBJ2-1
D gene: TRBD2
clone size: .
V gene: TRBV6-6
CDR3 DNA: TGTGCCAGCAGGGATAGCGGGGGGGCGGCGCAGTTCTTC
CDR3 protein: CASRDSGGAAQFF